Sequencing of this T cell receptor beta chain was carried out in a study of blood T cell repertoires in COVID-19 (dated by TCRdb to the early 2020s). Study-wide context: The collaborator samples originated in the United States, Italy and Spain and spanned the acute and convalescent phases of COVID-19. The prospective study material was composed of cDNA or gDNA derived from T cells, B-cell-depleted T cells, or PBMCs. Subjects who had been exposed to COVID-19, were actively infected with it, or had recovered from it provided the deeply sampled blood TCRbeta repertoires that made up the dataset. The repertoires were released in a freely available public database meant as a resource for research on the immune response to SARS-CoV-2. Samples were obtained from the ongoing ImmuneRACE study (first 160 participants) and from over 1,000 subjects provided by 6 global collaborators. Sample metadata almost always included a de-identified subject ID, COVID-19 status, age in years and sex. Where available, HLA class I and class II types were taken from metadata supplied by the sample provider and were not determined by assay-based typing.

CDR1 is given as SGHRS and CDR2 as YFSETQ, both from the germline V gene. Spanning cysteine to phenylalanine, the CDR3 consists of 14 amino acids. The retained sequence is limited to the CDR3, 42 bases, with the frame set at the first base. Germline trimming: 4 bases from V, 4 bases from J; junction bases outside gene matches: 5. The collaborating institutions used their own protocols to collect whole blood in K2EDTA tubes. Collaborator samples were shipped for TCRbeta analysis as frozen whole blood, isolated PBMCs, or DNA extracted from either sample type. Findings and caveats that apply to the study as a whole: How much clinical and demographic metadata was included differed by source and by participant, and the metadata was provided uncurated.

This clone was detected only once. Its recognized antigen is unknown. No much larger clone is present one base from it, and per-base qualities are unavailable. The same CDR3 can be traced to other DNA sequences in this sample. TCRbeta CDR3 regions were amplified from genomic DNA by means of the immunoSEQ Assay, a bias-controlled multiplex PCR. Regarding the original processing steps: The number of nucleated cells in each sample was estimated by amplification of reference gene primers within the assay. To quantify the absolute abundance of each unique TCRbeta CDR3 rearrangement, sequence reads were collapsed and filtered. For each sample, productive Simpson clonality was calculated as the square root of Simpson's diversity index across productive rearrangements. This immuneACCESS table, as held by TCRdb, lists in-frame sequences with V and J called but not all clones. Of the missing ones, under half trace to an unresolved V gene in checked studies; the others have no known cause. V and J calls plus clone size are reproduced from that table; the DNA served to infer D and trimming. This sample lists over 100,000 clones; 90% were detected once. Approximately 1.1% of the sample lies in the top ten.

The sequencing input was peripheral blood. The V gene is TRBV5-1 and the J gene is TRBJ1-2, and TRBD1 aligns with 9 junction nucleotides. The TCR comes from a human donor in a cohort sampled during active COVID-19. This receptor carries the CDR3 CASSPGQGSYGYTF. The DNA reads TGCGCCAGCAGCCCGGGACAGGGTAGCTATGGCTACACCTTC.